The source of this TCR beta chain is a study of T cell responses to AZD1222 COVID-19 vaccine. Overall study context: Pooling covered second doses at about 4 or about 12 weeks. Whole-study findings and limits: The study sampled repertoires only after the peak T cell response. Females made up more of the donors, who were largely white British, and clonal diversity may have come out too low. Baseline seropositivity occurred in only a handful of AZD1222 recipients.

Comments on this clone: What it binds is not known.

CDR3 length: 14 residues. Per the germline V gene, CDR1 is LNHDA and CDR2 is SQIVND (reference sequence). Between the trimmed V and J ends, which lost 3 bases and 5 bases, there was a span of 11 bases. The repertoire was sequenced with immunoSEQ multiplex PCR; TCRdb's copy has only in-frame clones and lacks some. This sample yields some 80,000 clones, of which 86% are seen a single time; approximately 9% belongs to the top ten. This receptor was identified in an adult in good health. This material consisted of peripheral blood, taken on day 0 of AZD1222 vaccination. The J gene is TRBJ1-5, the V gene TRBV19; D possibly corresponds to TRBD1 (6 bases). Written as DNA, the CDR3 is TGTGCCAGTAGTATGGGGGCACGGGATCAGCCCCAGCATTTT. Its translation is CASSMGARDQPQHF.